The rows below give T cell receptor beta chains drawn from one sample of a study of blood T cell repertoires in COVID-19. Repertoires were generated with immunoSEQ multiplex PCR, while TCRdb's copy carries only in-frame clones and drops some. The sample has some 270,000 clones; 70% to 90% are singletons. The material sequenced was PBMCs or T cells enriched from blood (not recorded which). Every receptor here comes from a woman in her twenties or thirties who had recovered from COVID-19. CDR3s include the opening cysteine and the closing phenylalanine or tryptophan. Fields, in order: clone size, D gene, J gene, V gene, CDR3 protein, CDR3 DNA. D genes are given only for firm matches. Size tells how often a clone was seen (once, few, many) or the class of an expanded clone, and some rows leave it out.

clone size: -; D gene: TRBD1; J gene: TRBJ2-7; V gene: TRBV10-3; CDR3 protein: CAISPGTGTYEQYF; CDR3 DNA: TGTGCCATCAGTCCGGGGACAGGGACTTACGAGCAGTACTTC
clone size: -; D gene: TRBD2; J gene: TRBJ2-2; V gene: TRBV7-9; CDR3 protein: CASSDRLAGANTGELFF; CDR3 DNA: TGTGCCAGCAGCGATAGACTAGCGGGAGCGAACACCGGGGAGCTGTTTTTT
clone size: -; D gene: -; J gene: TRBJ2-1; V gene: TRBV11-2; CDR3 protein: CASSQVAGREHEQFF; CDR3 DNA: TGTGCCAGCAGCCAAGTGGCGGGGCGCGAACATGAGCAGTTCTTC
clone size: once; D gene: -; J gene: TRBJ1-1; V gene: TRBV3-1/TRBV3-2; CDR3 protein: CASSQFDEAEAFF; CDR3 DNA: TGTGCCAGCAGCCAATTTGATGAGGCTGAAGCTTTCTTT
clone size: -; D gene: -; J gene: TRBJ1-2; V gene: TRBV5-1; CDR3 protein: CASTLSPGADYGYTF; CDR3 DNA: TGCGCCAGCACCCTAAGCCCAGGGGCTGACTATGGCTACACCTTC
clone size: -; D gene: -; J gene: TRBJ2-1; V gene: TRBV15; CDR3 protein: CATSTTRSSYNEQFF; CDR3 DNA: TGTGCCACCAGCACGACTAGGAGCTCCTACAATGAGCAGTTCTTC
clone size: once; D gene: TRBD1; J gene: TRBJ2-7; V gene: TRBV11-3; CDR3 protein: CAGRDRDDEKSYEQYF; CDR3 DNA: TGTGCCGGCCGGGACAGGGACGATGAGAAGAGCTACGAGCAGTACTTC
clone size: -; D gene: -; J gene: TRBJ2-7; V gene: TRBV4-1; CDR3 protein: CASSPGRDLGGLREQYF; CDR3 DNA: TGCGCCAGCAGCCCAGGGAGGGATCTCGGGGGCCTCCGGGAGCAGTACTTC
clone size: few; D gene: TRBD1; J gene: TRBJ1-1; V gene: TRBV28; CDR3 protein: CASSLWISGGTEAFF; CDR3 DNA: TGTGCCAGCAGTTTATGGATTTCAGGGGGCACTGAAGCTTTCTTT
clone size: -; D gene: TRBD2; J gene: TRBJ2-7; V gene: TRBV2; CDR3 protein: CANLRGTSGRGSYEQYF; CDR3 DNA: TGTGCCAACCTAAGGGGTACTAGCGGGAGGGGCTCCTACGAGCAGTACTTC
clone size: -; D gene: TRBD1; J gene: TRBJ2-1; V gene: TRBV7-6; CDR3 protein: CASSQGISGGYNEQFF; CDR3 DNA: TGTGCCAGCAGCCAGGGGATTTCAGGGGGATACAATGAGCAGTTCTTC
clone size: -; D gene: TRBD2; J gene: TRBJ2-3; V gene: TRBV3-1/TRBV3-2; CDR3 protein: CASSLGFFRLAHSTDTQYF; CDR3 DNA: TGTGCCAGCAGCCTTGGGTTTTTTAGACTAGCCCACAGCACAGATACGCAGTATTTT
clone size: -; D gene: -; J gene: TRBJ2-5; V gene: TRBV10-3; CDR3 protein: CAIKGEETQYF; CDR3 DNA: TGTGCCATCAAGGGGGAGGAGACCCAGTACTTC
clone size: -; D gene: TRBD1; J gene: TRBJ1-4; V gene: TRBV30; CDR3 protein: CASAGQVNEKLFF; CDR3 DNA: TGTGCCTCAGCCGGACAGGTGAATGAAAAACTGTTTTTT
clone size: -; D gene: -; J gene: TRBJ1-2; V gene: TRBV4-1; CDR3 protein: CASSQVPTGDYGYTF; CDR3 DNA: TGCGCCAGCAGCCAAGTGCCGACAGGTGACTATGGCTACACCTTC
clone size: few; D gene: -; J gene: TRBJ1-1; V gene: TRBV5-6; CDR3 protein: CASSLAVAEAFF; CDR3 DNA: TGTGCCAGCAGCTTGGCTGTAGCTGAAGCTTTCTTT
clone size: -; D gene: -; J gene: TRBJ1-1; V gene: TRBV20-1; CDR3 protein: CSASKSSGFNTEAFF; CDR3 DNA: TGCAGTGCTAGTAAGTCGTCGGGATTTAACACTGAAGCTTTCTTT
clone size: -; D gene: TRBD1; J gene: TRBJ1-4; V gene: TRBV19; CDR3 protein: CASSPWTGSFATNEKLFF; CDR3 DNA: TGTGCCAGTAGTCCTTGGACAGGGAGTTTTGCAACTAACGAAAAACTGTTTTTT
clone size: few; D gene: TRBD1; J gene: TRBJ1-2; V gene: TRBV10-1; CDR3 protein: CASRKRGSKGWTGCYYGYTF; CDR3 DNA: TGCGCCAGCAGGAAAAGGGGGAGCAAGGGCTGGACAGGGTGTTACTATGGCTACACCTTC
clone size: -; D gene: TRBD1; J gene: TRBJ2-7; V gene: TRBV3-1/TRBV3-2; CDR3 protein: CASSLTGGPYEQYF; CDR3 DNA: TGTGCCAGCAGTCTAACAGGGGGACCCTACGAGCAGTACTTC
clone size: few; D gene: -; J gene: TRBJ1-2; V gene: TRBV11-2; CDR3 protein: CASSLGGYSYGYTF; CDR3 DNA: TGTGCCAGCAGCTTAGGAGGGTACAGCTATGGCTACACCTTC
clone size: -; D gene: TRBD2; J gene: TRBJ2-1; V gene: TRBV24-1; CDR3 protein: CATSDRSGGGVSEQFF; CDR3 DNA: TGTGCCACCAGTGACCGCTCTGGCGGGGGGGTTTCTGAGCAGTTCTTC
clone size: -; D gene: -; J gene: TRBJ2-7; V gene: TRBV14; CDR3 protein: CASSQDSEPYEQYF; CDR3 DNA: TGTGCCAGCAGCCAAGACTCAGAACCTTACGAGCAGTACTTC
clone size: few; D gene: TRBD2; J gene: TRBJ2-1; V gene: TRBV3-1/TRBV3-2; CDR3 protein: CASSQDLAGALAYNEQFF; CDR3 DNA: TGTGCCAGCAGCCAAGACCTAGCGGGAGCCCTCGCCTACAATGAGCAGTTCTTC
clone size: -; D gene: -; J gene: TRBJ2-6; V gene: TRBV6-1; CDR3 protein: CASSARTESSGANVLTF; CDR3 DNA: TGTGCCAGCAGTGCTAGGACAGAGAGCTCTGGGGCCAACGTCCTGACTTTC
clone size: -; D gene: TRBD1; J gene: TRBJ1-4; V gene: TRBV5-8; CDR3 protein: CASSFYHRGQREKLFF; CDR3 DNA: TGTGCCAGCAGCTTCTACCACAGGGGGCAACGGGAAAAACTGTTTTTT
clone size: -; D gene: -; J gene: TRBJ1-6; V gene: TRBV6-1; CDR3 protein: CASSVDTGSYNSPLHF; CDR3 DNA: TGTGCCAGCAGTGTGGATACAGGCTCCTATAATTCACCCCTCCACTTT
clone size: -; D gene: TRBD1; J gene: TRBJ2-5; V gene: TRBV10-2; CDR3 protein: CASTPQGVGETQYF; CDR3 DNA: TGCGCCAGCACCCCTCAGGGGGTAGGAGAGACCCAGTACTTC
clone size: -; D gene: -; J gene: TRBJ1-1; V gene: TRBV3-1/TRBV3-2; CDR3 protein: CASSHRGGDTEAFF; CDR3 DNA: TGTGCCAGCAGCCATCGTGGGGGGGACACTGAAGCTTTCTTT
clone size: -; D gene: -; J gene: TRBJ1-2; V gene: TRBV3-1/TRBV3-2; CDR3 protein: CASSQDMGPNYGYTF; CDR3 DNA: TGTGCCAGCAGCCAAGATATGGGCCCTAATTATGGCTACACCTTC
clone size: -; D gene: -; J gene: TRBJ1-5; V gene: TRBV4-1; CDR3 protein: CASSPDRNSNQPQHF; CDR3 DNA: TGCGCCAGCAGCCCTGACAGGAATAGCAATCAGCCCCAGCATTTT
clone size: -; D gene: TRBD1; J gene: TRBJ1-4; V gene: TRBV4-1; CDR3 protein: CASRMGDSLPTNEKLFF; CDR3 DNA: TGCGCCAGCCGCATGGGGGACAGTTTACCAACTAATGAAAAACTGTTTTTT
clone size: -; D gene: -; J gene: TRBJ1-5; V gene: TRBV3-1/TRBV3-2; CDR3 protein: CASSQEYRVDQPQHF; CDR3 DNA: TGTGCCAGCAGCCAAGAATACAGGGTGGATCAGCCCCAGCATTTT
clone size: once; D gene: -; J gene: TRBJ1-6; V gene: TRBV28; CDR3 protein: CASIVQGSNSPLHF; CDR3 DNA: TGTGCCAGCATCGTACAGGGCTCAAATTCACCCCTCCACTTT
clone size: few; D gene: -; J gene: TRBJ1-4; V gene: TRBV20-1; CDR3 protein: CSASRGQPNEKLFF; CDR3 DNA: TGCAGTGCTAGTAGGGGCCAGCCAAATGAAAAACTGTTTTTT
clone size: -; D gene: -; J gene: TRBJ1-4; V gene: TRBV5-1; CDR3 protein: CASSLSSATNEKLFF; CDR3 DNA: TGCGCCAGCAGCTTGTCCTCTGCAACTAATGAAAAACTGTTTTTT
clone size: -; D gene: -; J gene: TRBJ1-1; V gene: TRBV27; CDR3 protein: CASSQGHPNTEAFF; CDR3 DNA: TGTGCCAGCAGCCAGGGACACCCGAACACTGAAGCTTTCTTT
clone size: once; D gene: TRBD1; J gene: TRBJ1-3; V gene: TRBV28; CDR3 protein: CASSPSQGAPSGNTIYF; CDR3 DNA: TGTGCCAGCAGTCCCTCCCAGGGGGCCCCCTCGGGAAACACCATATATTTT
clone size: -; D gene: -; J gene: TRBJ1-6; V gene: TRBV18; CDR3 protein: CASSPGQGSRIIHF; CDR3 DNA: TGTGCCAGCTCACCGGGGCAGGGCAGTCGGATAATCCACTTT
clone size: once; D gene: -; J gene: TRBJ1-1; V gene: TRBV4-1; CDR3 protein: CASSHPTGLNTEAFF; CDR3 DNA: TGCGCCAGCAGCCATCCCACAGGGCTGAACACTGAAGCTTTCTTT
clone size: -; D gene: -; J gene: TRBJ2-7; V gene: TRBV4-2; CDR3 protein: CASSQDYPGYEQYF; CDR3 DNA: TGTGCCAGCAGCCAAGATTACCCAGGCTACGAGCAGTACTTC
clone size: -; D gene: TRBD2; J gene: TRBJ2-7; V gene: TRBV4-1; CDR3 protein: CASSQDDAGLAAAYEQYF; CDR3 DNA: TGCGCCAGCAGCCAAGATGATGCCGGACTAGCGGCCGCCTACGAGCAGTACTTC
clone size: -; D gene: -; J gene: TRBJ1-6; V gene: TRBV2; CDR3 protein: CASIQGLNSPLHF; CDR3 DNA: TGTGCCAGTATACAGGGTTTGAATTCACCCCTCCACTTT
clone size: -; D gene: -; J gene: TRBJ1-1; V gene: TRBV28; CDR3 protein: CASSGPLGTEAFF; CDR3 DNA: TGTGCCAGCAGTGGGCCCTTGGGCACTGAAGCTTTCTTT
clone size: few; D gene: TRBD1; J gene: TRBJ1-5; V gene: TRBV5-8; CDR3 protein: CASSLGQASNQPQHF; CDR3 DNA: TGTGCCAGCAGCTTAGGACAGGCCAGCAATCAGCCCCAGCATTTT
clone size: -; D gene: TRBD2; J gene: TRBJ2-1; V gene: TRBV7-8; CDR3 protein: CASSLPFGLAEGNEQFF; CDR3 DNA: TGTGCCAGCAGCTTACCCTTCGGACTAGCAGAAGGCAATGAGCAGTTCTTC
clone size: -; D gene: TRBD1; J gene: TRBJ2-7; V gene: TRBV19; CDR3 protein: CASSARTGVSYEQYF; CDR3 DNA: TGTGCCAGTAGCGCGAGGACAGGGGTAAGCTACGAGCAGTACTTC
clone size: once; D gene: -; J gene: TRBJ1-6; V gene: TRBV28; CDR3 protein: CASSSYPPDNSPLHF; CDR3 DNA: TGTGCCAGCAGTTCATACCCCCCGGATAATTCACCCCTCCACTTT
clone size: -; D gene: -; J gene: TRBJ1-2; V gene: TRBV28; CDR3 protein: CASSWGQLYGYTF; CDR3 DNA: TGTGCCAGCAGTTGGGGGCAGCTCTATGGCTACACCTTC
clone size: -; D gene: -; J gene: TRBJ1-2; V gene: TRBV30; CDR3 protein: CAWSVTAQGYTF; CDR3 DNA: TGTGCCTGGAGTGTGACAGCCCAAGGCTACACCTTC
clone size: -; D gene: -; J gene: TRBJ1-5; V gene: TRBV6-5; CDR3 protein: CASSGTSSNQPQHF; CDR3 DNA: TGTGCCAGCAGCGGGACATCGAGCAATCAGCCCCAGCATTTT
clone size: few; D gene: -; J gene: TRBJ1-2; V gene: TRBV18; CDR3 protein: CASSPLGVPNYGYTF; CDR3 DNA: TGTGCCAGCTCACCCCTCGGGGTTCCTAACTATGGCTACACCTTC
clone size: few; D gene: TRBD2; J gene: TRBJ2-2; V gene: TRBV11-3; CDR3 protein: CASSPGGAANTGELFF; CDR3 DNA: TGTGCCAGCAGCCCGGGGGGGGCTGCGAACACCGGGGAGCTGTTTTTT
clone size: -; D gene: TRBD1; J gene: TRBJ1-1; V gene: TRBV18; CDR3 protein: CASSPRQGGDTEAFF; CDR3 DNA: TGTGCCAGCTCACCGCGACAGGGGGGGGACACTGAAGCTTTCTTT
clone size: -; D gene: TRBD1; J gene: TRBJ2-1; V gene: TRBV30; CDR3 protein: CACRTGREYFNEQFF; CDR3 DNA: TGTGCCTGTCGGACAGGTCGGGAATACTTCAATGAGCAGTTCTTC
clone size: -; D gene: TRBD1; J gene: TRBJ1-2; V gene: TRBV10-3; CDR3 protein: CANRDRELEGYTF; CDR3 DNA: TGTGCCAACCGGGACAGGGAGTTAGAGGGCTACACCTTC
clone size: -; D gene: -; J gene: TRBJ2-5; V gene: TRBV29-1; CDR3 protein: CSVAGSQETQYF; CDR3 DNA: TGCAGCGTTGCAGGGTCCCAAGAGACCCAGTACTTC
clone size: -; D gene: TRBD1; J gene: TRBJ2-5; V gene: TRBV14; CDR3 protein: CASSQGGTVIQETQYF; CDR3 DNA: TGTGCCAGCAGCCAAGGAGGGACAGTAATACAAGAGACCCAGTACTTC
clone size: few; D gene: -; J gene: TRBJ1-1; V gene: TRBV11-1; CDR3 protein: CASSPSFPNTEAFF; CDR3 DNA: TGTGCCAGCAGCCCCAGTTTCCCGAACACTGAAGCTTTCTTT
clone size: -; D gene: TRBD1; J gene: TRBJ1-2; V gene: TRBV6-5; CDR3 protein: CASSRTGEGTYGYTF; CDR3 DNA: TGTGCCAGCAGTCGGACAGGGGAGGGCACCTATGGCTACACCTTC